The entry below gives a single T cell receptor beta chain sequence along with its context. What it recognizes is unknown. The repertoire was sequenced with immunoSEQ multiplex PCR; TCRdb's copy has only in-frame clones and lacks some. Of roughly 130,000 clones in the sample, 89% were seen once. This CDR3 has 14 residues. The germline gives CDR1 MDHEN, CDR2 SYDVKM. Trimming stripped 7 bases from V and 6 bases from J, with 13 bases between. This record belongs to a study of cytomegalovirus exposure and HLA in healthy donors. Study-level points and caveats: The classifier reportedly diagnosed cytomegalovirus status with high specificity and sensitivity.

This sequence joins TRBV28 and TRBJ1-6, with D maybe TRBD1 (6 bases). This sequence originates from a woman aged 18-30 years in good health and CMV-seropositive. Specimen: PBMCs. The CDR3 coding sequence is TGTGCCAGCAATCCGGGGGGGCTTAATTCACCCCTCCACTTT. Translated: CASNPGGLNSPLHF.